This entry concerns a single T cell receptor (beta chain). Its target is unknown. This sample is part of a study of T-cell memory formation after mild COVID-19. General study results and limits: Pre-infection memory harbored some responding clones, suggesting cross-reactive memory joined.

From 5'RACE with constant-segment primers came TCR alpha and TCR beta cDNA libraries that carried sample barcodes and UMIs. TCRdb used MiXCR to reprocess the 5' RACE reads, holding one entry per CDR3 protein. The sample lists around 320,000 distinct CDR3 sequences, 25% to 30% occurring once. The CDR3 runs 17 residues. V trimming: 5 bases; J trimming: 0 bases; junction bases outside the gene matches: 8. Germline CDR1 MNHEY, CDR2 SVGAGI. The receptor was derived from an adult woman who had mild COVID-19 (a few samples of this study predate the infection). Cell type and time point are not known. Sequenced material: PBMCs or a T cell subset sorted from them (not recorded which). The chain combines TRBV6-5 with TRBJ1-3, with TRBD1 matching 9 bases. CDR3 in amino acids: CASSDPGQGLSGNTIYF. The CDR3 nucleotides read TGTGCCAGCAGTGACCCGGGACAGGGTCTCTCTGGAAACACCATATATTTT.